These 18 T cell receptor beta chains were all obtained from the same sample, sequenced in a study of blood T cell repertoires in COVID-19. Data came from immunoSEQ multiplex PCR; TCRdb stores just in-frame clones and leaves some out. The data hold some 380,000 clones, with nearly 90% observed a single time. Sequenced sample: PBMCs or T cells enriched from blood (not recorded which). The origin of the receptors is a woman aged 40-49 years with acute COVID-19.

V gene TRBV4-1 combines with J gene TRBJ1-5; possibly TRBD1 for D (5 bases). CDR1 is MGHRA, CDR2 YSYEKL, per germline. The CDR3 is 14 residues long. The V end was cut by 1 base, the J end by 8 bases, with 12 bases between. The CDR3 bases are TGCGCCAGCAGCCAAGTTCCCAGGGTGGAGCCCCAGCATTTT. Translation gives CASSQVPRVEPQHF.

The rearrangement links TRBV7-9 to TRBJ1-2; 8 bases map to TRBD1. The V gene's germline CDR1 is SEHNR and CDR2 FQNEAQ (reference sequence). The CDR3 sequence is 15 residues long. The ends lost 5 bases at V and 7 bases at J; junction bases unmatched: 12. CDR3: CASSKDRAYGSGYTF. CDR3 DNA: TGTGCCAGCAGCAAGGACAGGGCCTACGGTTCTGGCTACACCTTC.

The count of this clone is one. In DNA, the CDR3 is TGTGCCAGCAGCCAAGATTGGACTAGCGGGGTCGGGGAGCAGTTCTTC. Translation gives CASSQDWTSGVGEQFF. The J gene is TRBJ2-1, the V gene TRBV4-2; 12 bases line up with TRBD2. V lost 0 bases, J lost 10 bases, and 7 bases stayed unmatched. Germline CDR1 is LGHNA and CDR2 is YNFKEQ. The CDR3 consists of 16 residues.

The chain combines TRBV24-1 with TRBJ2-3; weak D call: TRBD2 (7 bases). V dropped 4 bases and J dropped 4 bases, with 14 bases sitting between them. The CDR3 has 15 residues. Germline V gives CDR1 KGHDR, CDR2 SFDVKD. Here the CDR3 reads CATSDTRGAADTQYF. CDR3 nucleotide sequence: TGTGCCACCAGTGACACCCGGGGGGCCGCAGATACGCAGTATTTT.

The chain is built from TRBV23-1 and TRBJ2-1; no clear D. TRBV23-1 is sorted into the ORF group, with uncertain function. The germline V and J ends were trimmed by 8 bases and 6 bases, with 17 bases remaining between them. The CDR3 length is 14 residues. DNA of the CDR3: TGCGCCAGCCCCCTGGCGGCCTTCTTCAATGAGCAGTTCTTC. Its protein product is CASPLAAFFNEQFF.

The chain combines TRBV6-5 with TRBJ1-2; weak D call: TRBD1 (6 bases). Trimming removed 0 bases from V and 1 base from J, with 12 bases in between. The CDR3 totals 16 residues. Germline V gene data show CDR1 as MNHEY and CDR2 as SVGAGI. CDR3 in amino acids: CASSYSLGAYNYGYTF. CDR3 sequence (DNA): TGTGCCAGCAGTTACTCCCTGGGGGCGTATAACTATGGCTACACCTTC.

The chain links TRBV5-1 to TRBJ1-2, with D unclear. Trimming removed 6 bases from V and 5 bases from J, with 14 bases in between. The CDR3 has 13 amino acids. Germline values: CDR1 SGHRS, CDR2 YFSETQ. The chain's CDR3 is CASTLGGLYGYTF. The CDR3 DNA follows: TGCGCCAGCACCCTTGGAGGCTTGTATGGCTACACCTTC. The complete variable domain, with remaining parts taken from reference TRBV5-1 and TRBJ1-2, reads KAGVTQTPRYLIKTRGQQVTLSCSPISGHRSVSWYQQTPGQGLQFLFEYFSETQRNKGNFPGRFSGRQFSNSRSEMNVSTLELGDSALYLCASTLGGLYGYTFGSGTRLTVV.

This clone occurred a few times. This chain connects TRBV12-3 or TRBV12-4 to TRBJ1-5; 8 bases line up with TRBD1. CDR3 length: 13 residues. The J segment lost 7 bases and the V segment lost 6 bases, leaving 5 bases of the junction unmatched. CDR3 in amino acids: CASSRTGFQPQHF. In DNA form, the CDR3 reads TGTGCCAGCAGCCGGACAGGGTTCCAGCCCCAGCATTTT.

The gene calls are TRBV3-1 (or the pseudogene TRBV3-2) and TRBJ1-2; 10 nucleotides agree with TRBD1. Germline loops: CDR1 LGHDT, CDR2 YNNKEL (reference sequence). This CDR3 spans 14 amino acids. Losses at the gene ends were 6 bases for V and 2 bases for J; bases not matched to a gene: 3. CDR3 sequence: CASRRQGANYGYTF. In nucleotides, the CDR3 is TGTGCCAGCAGACGACAGGGGGCGAACTATGGCTACACCTTC.

The V call is TRBV2, the J call TRBJ2-2; 7 bases fit TRBD1. The CDR3 consists of 13 residues. Germline values: CDR1 SNHLY, CDR2 FYNNEI. With 9 bases clipped from V and 5 bases from J, the junction kept 6 bases outside the gene matches. CDR3 in amino acids: CASRQGGTGELFF. CDR3 nucleotide sequence: TGTGCCAGTAGACAGGGTGGGACCGGGGAGCTGTTTTTT.

V and J are TRBV28 and TRBJ1-3, with 10 bases that match TRBD1. CDR1 and CDR2 from the germline V gene are MDHEN and SYDVKM. V was pared by 1 base and J by 6 bases, with 12 bases of the junction left unmatched. CDR3 length equals 18 residues. CDR3 in DNA: TGTGCCAGCAGTTTATTGGGGACAGGGGTCAGATTGATAAACACCATATATTTT. This encodes CASSLLGTGVRLINTIYF.

This rearrangement joins TRBV18 to TRBJ1-1; perhaps TRBD1 as D (5 bases). CDR3 size: 15 residues. Deletions cut 5 bases from V and 1 base from J, with 14 bases between. Germline loops: CDR1 KGHSH, CDR2 LQKENI. The CDR3 nucleotides are TGTGCCAGCTCAGAAGGCAGGGATTGGAACACTGAAGCTTTCTTT. Translating gives CASSEGRDWNTEAFF. The full variable domain, completed using reference TRBV18 and TRBJ1-1, is NAGVMQNPRHLVRRRGQEARLRCSPMKGHSHVYWYRQLPEEGLKFMVYLQKENIIDESGMPKERFSAEFPKEGPSILRIQQVVRGDSAAYFCASSEGRDWNTEAFFGQGTRLTVV.

The chain couples TRBV6-5 to TRBJ2-1; 8 bases match TRBD1. CDR1 is MNHEY and CDR2 is SVGAGI in the germline V gene. This CDR3 comprises 14 residues. The ends lost 7 bases at V and 3 bases at J; junction bases unmatched: 5. The CDR3 coding sequence is TGTGCCAGCAAAAACGGACAGGGCTACAATGAGCAGTTCTTC. Translation: CASKNGQGYNEQFF.

With regard to this clone: Other DNA sequences in this specimen translate into the identical CDR3. The chain has TRBV11-2 and TRBJ2-7; a possible D gene is TRBD2 (6 bases). V shed 3 bases and J shed 4 bases, with 10 bases lying between them. Germline loops: CDR1 SGHAT, CDR2 FQNNGV. The CDR3 sequence is 13 residues long. CDR3 sequence: CASSLGGSYEQYF. Written as DNA, the CDR3 is TGTGCCAGCAGCTTGGGGGGTAGTTACGAGCAGTACTTC.

The chain links TRBV7-2 to TRBJ2-1; maybe TRBD2 (5 bases). CDR1 and CDR2 (germline): SGHTA, FQGNSA. CDR3 length: 15 residues. Trimming pared 2 bases from V and 7 bases from J, leaving 15 bases between. CDR3 DNA sequence: TGTGCCAGCAGCTTACTTGGGAGCGGCCTTAATGAGCAGTTCTTC. Translating gives CASSLLGSGLNEQFF.

The rearrangement links TRBV2 to TRBJ2-3, with a tentative D call TRBD2 (6 bases). The V and J ends lost 7 bases and 2 bases respectively, with 16 bases between them. From germline, CDR1 is SNHLY and CDR2 FYNNEI. The CDR3 has 15 residues. CDR3 sequence: CASTQRAGVTDTQYF. The CDR3 DNA reads as TGTGCCAGCACCCAGAGAGCGGGCGTCACAGATACGCAGTATTTT.

J is TRBJ1-2 and V is TRBV12-3 or TRBV12-4; tentative D call: TRBD1 (6 bases). The CDR3 loop spans 12 amino acids. Trimming took off 7 bases at V and 5 bases at J, with 11 bases between the two ends. The CDR3 region has the DNA TGTGCCAGCACGGACAGCTATTATGGCTACACCTTC. Translating it yields CASTDSYYGYTF.

The CDR3 DNA sequence: TGTGCCAGCAGTGATTTACATGGGGGGTTTCAGGGCTACACCTTC. It is translated as CASSDLHGGFQGYTF. The V and J genes are TRBV6-1 and TRBJ1-2, with D perhaps TRBD1 (5 bases). Trimming stripped 3 bases from V and 8 bases from J, with 19 bases between. The CDR3 has 15 residues. Germline V CDR1 and CDR2: MNHNS, SASEGT.